Shown below are 18 T cell receptor beta chains from a single sample sequenced in a study of lymphopenia after photon versus proton radiotherapy. The table came from immunoSEQ multiplex PCR; TCRdb's copy has only in-frame clones and leaves some out. Of 150,000 or so clones listed, 80% to 90% were seen once; the top ten hold around 5.1%. This sample comprised peripheral blood, obtained from a patient treated with photon-based radiotherapy. These receptors all stem from a man between 45 and 60 years old with gastric cancer.

The chain has TRBV6-5 and TRBJ2-7, with 7 bases aligning to TRBD2. V was pared by 7 bases and J by 7 bases, with 10 bases of the junction left unmatched. The CDR3 extends over 13 amino acids. From germline, CDR1 is MNHEY and CDR2 SVGAGI. CDR3: CASTGLGMGEQYF. The CDR3 region has the DNA TGTGCCAGCACCGGACTAGGGATGGGGGAGCAGTACTTC.

About this clone: Other DNA sequences from this sample encode an identical CDR3 as well. The chain employs TRBV30 and TRBJ2-1; 10 positions agree with TRBD2. The ends lost 3 bases at V and 4 bases at J; junction bases unmatched: 3. Germline V gene sequence: CDR1 GTSNPN, CDR2 SVGIG (reference sequence). This CDR3 is 14 amino acids long. The CDR3, as DNA: TGTGCCTGGAGCGCACTAGCGGGGTACAATGAGCAGTTCTTC. Its protein is CAWSALAGYNEQFF.

This chain joins TRBV6-6 and TRBJ2-1, with 7 bases identical to TRBD1. The CDR3 is 13 residues long. Germline V gene lookup returns CDR1 MNHNY and CDR2 SVGAGI (reference sequence). J was trimmed by 6 bases and V by 7 bases; bases with no gene match: 6. The CDR3 here is CASTIGTANEQFF. As DNA, the CDR3 is TGTGCCAGCACCATCGGGACAGCCAATGAGCAGTTCTTC.

The gene calls are TRBV6-5 and TRBJ2-3; D is ambiguous. The CDR3 length is 13 residues. Per the germline V gene, CDR1 is MNHEY and CDR2 is SVGAGI. Trimming stripped 6 bases from V and 2 bases from J, with 9 bases between. CDR3 loop: CASRGALTDTQYF. CDR3 DNA sequence: TGTGCCAGCAGAGGAGCACTCACAGATACGCAGTATTTT.

In this sample, this clone turned up many times. This CDR3 reads CASRRAGIYSNQPQHF. As DNA, the CDR3 is TGTGCCAGCAGGCGGGCAGGGATCTATAGCAATCAGCCCCAGCATTTT. The chain carries TRBV27 and TRBJ1-5; D perhaps matches TRBD1 (5 bases). From germline, CDR1 is MNHEY and CDR2 SMNVEV (reference sequence). Trimming left V 6 bases short and J 0 bases short, with 15 bases between. The CDR3 spans 16 residues.

The J gene is TRBJ2-7, the V gene TRBV6-6; D possibly corresponds to TRBD1 (5 bases). This CDR3 contains 13 residues. Germline V gives CDR1 MNHNY, CDR2 SVGAGI (reference sequence). The V and J ends lost 10 bases and 2 bases respectively, with 15 bases between them. CDR3 in amino acids: CATINGATYEQYF. The CDR3 DNA is TGTGCCACCATAAATGGGGCGACCTACGAGCAGTACTTC.

The chain employs TRBV27 and TRBJ2-1; a weak D match, TRBD1 (5 bases). The CDR3 extends over 13 amino acids. CDR1 MNHEY and CDR2 SMNVEV come from the germline V gene (reference sequence). Trimming took off 5 bases at V and 4 bases at J, with 9 bases between the two ends. Here the CDR3 DNA reads TGTGCCAGCAGTCCAGGACAATACAATGAGCAGTTCTTC. Its translation is CASSPGQYNEQFF.

V usage is TRBV7-2 and J usage is TRBJ2-7; TRBD2 aligns across 10 bases. The CDR3 runs 17 residues. J gave up 5 bases and V 1 base, and 11 bases lay outside the gene matches. Per the germline V gene, CDR1 is SGHTA and CDR2 is FQGNSA. The CDR3 loop is CASSLVGASGRTNEQYF. CDR3 DNA sequence: TGTGCCAGCAGCTTAGTTGGGGCTAGCGGGAGAACCAACGAGCAGTACTTC.

V and J are TRBV4-1 and TRBJ2-7; weak D call: TRBD2 (6 bases). Deletions cut 4 bases from V and 0 bases from J, with 13 bases between. The CDR3 has 15 amino acids. Germline V lookup: CDR1 MGHRA, CDR2 YSYEKL. The CDR3 sequence is CASSLGAGRSYEQYF. The CDR3 nucleotides read TGCGCCAGCAGCCTAGGTGCGGGACGCTCCTACGAGCAGTACTTC.

The chain recombines TRBV23-1 with TRBJ2-7, with 8 bases matching TRBD1. Being an ORF, TRBV23-1 has a function that is uncertain. This CDR3 comprises 12 residues. The J segment lost 5 bases and the V segment lost 9 bases, leaving 6 bases of the junction unmatched. CDR3 DNA sequence: TGCGCCAGTACCGGGACAGGAAACGAGCAGTACTTC. Translated, it gives CASTGTGNEQYF.

This chain uses TRBV6-5 with TRBJ2-5; possible D gene TRBD1, 6 bases. Germline V gene lookup returns CDR1 MNHEY and CDR2 SVGAGI. The CDR3 is 15 residues long. V lost 6 bases and J 0 bases, leaving 14 bases between the germline ends. Written as DNA, the CDR3 is TGTGCCAGCAGCCGACAGGTCCCGTACCAAGAGACCCAGTACTTC. Protein product: CASSRQVPYQETQYF.

The J gene is TRBJ2-3, the V gene TRBV6-4, with 7 bases lining up with TRBD1. The J segment lost 3 bases and the V segment lost 5 bases, leaving 5 bases of the junction unmatched. The germline gives CDR1 MRHNA, CDR2 SNTAGT. The CDR3 runs to 14 residues. The CDR3 sequence: CASSITGATDTQYF. DNA for the CDR3: TGTGCCAGCAGTATTACAGGGGCTACAGATACGCAGTATTTT.

This rearrangement joins TRBV6-5 to TRBJ1-5; D not resolved. Trimming stripped 5 bases from V and 0 bases from J, with 11 bases between. Germline CDR1 is MNHEY and CDR2 is SVGAGI. This CDR3 has 15 amino acids. CDR3 DNA: TGTGCCAGCAGTCGTAAGGGCCGTAGCAATCAGCCCCAGCATTTT. It encodes CASSRKGRSNQPQHF.

The chain carries TRBV5-6 and TRBJ2-3, with 14 nucleotides matching TRBD2. V lost 3 bases, J lost 4 bases, and 4 bases stayed unmatched. Germline V gives CDR1 SGHDT, CDR2 YYEEEE. The CDR3 runs 16 residues. The CDR3: CASSWGTSGSADTQYF. The CDR3 DNA is TGTGCCAGCAGCTGGGGGACTAGCGGGAGCGCAGATACGCAGTATTTT.

The V gene is TRBV5-4, the J gene TRBJ2-7; unclear D gene. Trimming took 0 bases from V and 2 from J, leaving 9 bases between them. The CDR3 runs 14 residues. Germline V gives CDR1 SGHNT, CDR2 YYREEE (reference sequence). CDR3 region: CASSLEAAAYEQYF. The DNA for the CDR3 is TGTGCCAGCAGCTTGGAGGCGGCTGCCTACGAGCAGTACTTC.

In this sample, this clone turned up a few times. DNA of the CDR3: TGTGCCAGCAGCTTAAGTGATGGTCAGCCCCAGCATTTT. It yields the protein CASSLSDGQPQHF. The J gene is TRBJ1-5, the V gene TRBV7-6; no clear D. The CDR3 runs 13 residues. Between the trimmed V and J ends, which lost 2 bases and 6 bases, there was a span of 8 bases. Per the germline V gene, CDR1 is SGHVS and CDR2 is FNYEAQ.

This chain uses TRBV6-5 with TRBJ2-5; TRBD1 aligns across 7 bases. CDR3 length equals 13 residues. V lost 4 bases to trimming and J lost 4 bases; unmatched junction nucleotides: 3. Germline V gene lookup returns CDR1 MNHEY and CDR2 SVGAGI. CDR3 region: CASSFNRGETQYF. The DNA of the CDR3 is TGTGCCAGCAGTTTCAACAGGGGAGAGACCCAGTACTTC.

This clone has a single count. This chain joins TRBV10-3 and TRBJ2-6, with 9 bases that match TRBD1. The V gene end was trimmed by 11 bases and the J gene end by 5 bases; junction bases not matched to a gene: 19. The germline gives CDR1 ENHRY, CDR2 SYGVKD. CDR3 length: 18 amino acids. The CDR3 region has the DNA TGTGCCGCGAGACCGGGACAGGGAAGGTGGGAGAGGGCCAACGTCCTGACTTTC. Its protein is CAARPGQGRWERANVLTF.